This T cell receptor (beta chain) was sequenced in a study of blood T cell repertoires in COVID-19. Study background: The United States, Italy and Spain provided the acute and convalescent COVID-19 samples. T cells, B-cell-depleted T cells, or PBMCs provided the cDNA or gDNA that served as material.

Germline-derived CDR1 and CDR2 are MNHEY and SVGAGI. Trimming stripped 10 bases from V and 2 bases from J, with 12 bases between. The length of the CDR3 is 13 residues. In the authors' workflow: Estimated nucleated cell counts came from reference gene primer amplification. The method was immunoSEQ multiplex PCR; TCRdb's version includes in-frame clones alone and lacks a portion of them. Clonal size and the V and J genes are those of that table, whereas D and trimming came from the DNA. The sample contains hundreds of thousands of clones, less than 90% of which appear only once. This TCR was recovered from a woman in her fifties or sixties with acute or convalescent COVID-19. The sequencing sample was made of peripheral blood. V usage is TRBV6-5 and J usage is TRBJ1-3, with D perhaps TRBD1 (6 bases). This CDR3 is CATSGGTGNTIYF. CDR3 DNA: TGTGCCACAAGTGGGGGCACTGGAAACACCATATATTTT.